Below, 20 T cell receptor beta chains from the same sample are listed, as sequenced in a study of control samples from healthy donors and cancer patients. Here immunoSEQ multiplex PCR was the method, and the copy in TCRdb shows in-frame clones only, minus some. The sample includes around 100,000 clones, 75% to 90% of them seen just once. The sequencing input was PBMCs. These receptors all come from a man in his 60s with lung cancer.

The chain uses TRBV6-2 or TRBV6-3 and TRBJ2-5; TRBD2 matches 8 bases. The germline V gene encodes CDR1 MNHEY and CDR2 SVGEGT. The CDR3 contains 15 residues. V shed 6 bases, J shed 5 bases, and the junction held 11 bases outside the gene matches. The CDR3 DNA is TGTGCCAGCAGCCACGAAGGGACGGGAGGGGAGACCCAGTACTTC. The encoded protein is CASSHEGTGGETQYF.

J is TRBJ2-7 and V is TRBV27; D perhaps matches TRBD1 (5 bases). This CDR3 is built from 14 residues. The ends were cut back, 4 bases at V and 1 base at J, with 11 bases in the middle. Germline V gene lookup returns CDR1 MNHEY and CDR2 SMNVEV (reference sequence). The CDR3 DNA reads TGTGCCAGCAGTTCGGCAGGGATTTCCTACGAGCAGTACTTC. It yields the protein CASSSAGISYEQYF.

The chain has TRBV29-1 and TRBJ1-5; 9 nucleotides line up with TRBD1. Per the germline V gene, CDR1 is SQVTM and CDR2 is ANQGSEA. This CDR3 has 13 amino acids. V lost 4 bases, J lost 7 bases, and 5 bases stayed unmatched. CDR3 sequence: CSVAVGQGQPQHF. The CDR3 region has the DNA TGCAGCGTTGCAGTAGGACAGGGGCAGCCCCAGCATTTT.

This clone was counted only a few times. The chain is built from TRBV4-1 and TRBJ2-5; TRBD2 might be the D (7 bases). Per germline, CDR1 MGHRA and CDR2 YSYEKL. Trimming shortened V by 0 bases and J by 6 bases, and 20 bases separated the two germline ends. The CDR3 has 17 residues. The DNA for the CDR3 is TGCGCCAGCAGCCAAGACCTTACGGGGGGCCCCTACCAGACCCAGTACTTC. It encodes CASSQDLTGGPYQTQYF.

The V gene is TRBV29-1, the J gene TRBJ1-1, with D maybe TRBD1 (5 bases). This CDR3 spans 17 amino acids. V was clipped by 4 bases and J by 2 bases, with 23 bases between them. Germline values: CDR1 SQVTM, CDR2 ANQGSEA. The CDR3 here is CSVVLTADYTSNTEAFF. CDR3 bases: TGCAGCGTTGTTTTGACAGCGGACTATACTTCTAACACTGAAGCTTTCTTT. The full variable domain, in which reference TRBV29-1 and TRBJ1-1 provide the parts outside the CDR3, is SAVISQKPSRDICQRGTSLTIQCQVDSQVTMMFWYRQQPGQSLTLIATANQGSEATYESGFVIDKFPISRPNLTFSTLTVSNMSPEDSSIYLCSVVLTADYTSNTEAFFGQGTRLTVV.

This clone has a single count. V is TRBV24-1 and J is TRBJ2-5; D call uncertain. CDR1 and CDR2 from the germline V gene are KGHDR and SFDVKD. The length of the CDR3 is 15 residues. Trimming took 2 bases from V and 4 from J, leaving 13 bases between them. The CDR3 sequence: CATSDSAGEGETQYF. CDR3 DNA: TGTGCCACCAGTGATTCCGCAGGAGAAGGAGAGACCCAGTACTTC.

The V call is TRBV12-3 or TRBV12-4, the J call TRBJ2-3; 7 nucleotides line up with TRBD1. V dropped 3 bases and J dropped 11; count of bases not matched to a gene: 5. CDR3 length equals 12 residues. This CDR3 is CASSFGQVMQYF. For the CDR3, the DNA is TGTGCCAGCAGTTTTGGACAGGTAATGCAGTATTTT.

The chain has TRBV11-3 and TRBJ2-7; 9 bases are a match to TRBD1. J was trimmed by 0 bases and V by 3 bases; bases with no gene match: 3. CDR3 length: 15 residues. Germline V CDR1 and CDR2: SGHNT, YENEEA. CDR3 coding DNA: TGTGCCAGCAGCTTCGGGACAGGGAGCTCCTACGAGCAGTACTTC. This translates into CASSFGTGSSYEQYF.

V is TRBV2 and J is TRBJ1-2; D perhaps matches TRBD1 (5 bases). Per germline, CDR1 SNHLY and CDR2 FYNNEI. The CDR3 consists of 14 residues. Trimming took 3 bases from V and 2 from J, leaving 10 bases between them. CDR3 bases: TGTGCCAGCAGTGAGAGGGGCCCGAACTATGGCTACACCTTC. Protein sequence: CASSERGPNYGYTF.

Points on this clone: Other DNA variants within this sample encode the same CDR3. CDR3 protein: CASTPRGTVYEQYV. The CDR3, as DNA: TGTGCCAGTACACCTCGGGGGACGGTTTACGAGCAGTACGTC. This chain connects TRBV18 to TRBJ2-7, with a tentative D call TRBD2 (6 bases). V lost 9 bases and J lost 4, with 19 bases in between. CDR3 size: 14 residues. Germline CDR1 is KGHSH and CDR2 is LQKENI.

The CDR3 region is CASSEGYSGNTIYF. The CDR3 DNA is TGTGCCAGCAGCGAGGGTTACTCTGGAAACACCATATATTTT. This chain connects TRBV25-1 to TRBJ1-3, with D uncertain. V was shortened by 6 bases and J by 0 bases, with 9 bases between the two germline ends. CDR3 length equals 14 residues. Germline lookup yields CDR1 MGHDK and CDR2 SYGVNS.

The chain uses TRBV5-1 and TRBJ1-1; TRBD1 might be the D (6 bases). Germline V gene data show CDR1 as SGHRS and CDR2 as YFSETQ. The V end was cut by 0 bases, the J end by 0 bases, with 12 bases between. The CDR3 covers 16 residues. As DNA, the CDR3 is TGCGCCAGCAGCTTGGTCAGGGGTCGGATGAACACTGAAGCTTTCTTT. Its protein product is CASSLVRGRMNTEAFF. Supplemented by reference TRBV5-1 and TRBJ1-1, the full variable domain reads KAGVTQTPRYLIKTRGQQVTLSCSPISGHRSVSWYQQTPGQGLQFLFEYFSETQRNKGNFPGRFSGRQFSNSRSEMNVSTLELGDSALYLCASSLVRGRMNTEAFFGQGTRLTVV.

V and J are TRBV4-2 and TRBJ1-1, with TRBD1 as a possible D gene (5 bases). Germline loops: CDR1 LGHNA, CDR2 YNFKEQ. The CDR3 consists of 15 residues. The V gene lost 0 bases and the J gene lost 4 bases, with 12 bases spanning the gap. This CDR3 is CASSQDRTGSTEAFF. CDR3 coding DNA: TGTGCCAGCAGCCAAGATCGCACAGGATCCACTGAAGCTTTCTTT.

This clone appeared once. V is TRBV10-1 and J is TRBJ2-3; D may be TRBD2 (5 bases). This CDR3 is 18 amino acids long. Germline CDR1 reads WNHNN; CDR2 reads SYGVQD (reference sequence). V lost 4 bases to trimming and J lost 0 bases, with 20 bases between them. The CDR3 sequence is CASSGERRAEESTDTQYF. The CDR3 DNA reads TGCGCCAGCAGTGGTGAGCGGCGAGCGGAGGAAAGCACAGATACGCAGTATTTT.

The gene calls are TRBV10-2 and TRBJ1-2, with D possibly matching TRBD1 (6 bases). Trimming took 2 bases from V and 0 from J, leaving 13 bases between them. The CDR3 runs to 16 residues. In germline, CDR1 is WSHSY, CDR2 SAAADI. CDR3 nucleotide sequence: TGCGCCAGCAGTGAGCCAGGACAGACTTCTAACTATGGCTACACCTTC. This sequence encodes CASSEPGQTSNYGYTF.

This clone was detected only once. The V and J genes are TRBV25-1 and TRBJ2-2; D gene ambiguous. Germline-derived CDR1 and CDR2 are MGHDK and SYGVNS. The V end was cut by 7 bases, the J end by 4 bases, with 19 bases between. There are 16 residues in the CDR3. The CDR3 spells CASMVDKGRVTGELFF. The CDR3 DNA reads TGTGCCAGCATGGTAGATAAGGGTCGGGTCACCGGGGAGCTGTTTTTT.

The chain employs TRBV27 and TRBJ2-2; D is uncertain. CDR1 is MNHEY and CDR2 is SMNVEV in the germline V gene (reference sequence). Deletions cut 2 bases from V and 0 bases from J, with 4 bases between. There are 14 residues in the CDR3. The CDR3 DNA is TGTGCCAGCAGTTTAGGCTCGAACACCGGGGAGCTGTTTTTT. It is translated as CASSLGSNTGELFF.

V gene TRBV27 combines with J gene TRBJ1-4; D not resolved. With 4 bases removed from V and 3 bases from J, the gap between germline ends came to 15 bases. Germline V gene data show CDR1 as MNHEY and CDR2 as SMNVEV (reference sequence). The CDR3 has 16 residues. The CDR3 bases are TGTGCCAGCAGTTCGATAGGTGAACTCGCTAATGAAAAACTGTTTTTT. It is translated as CASSSIGELANEKLFF.

The chain couples TRBV7-9 to TRBJ1-1; possible D gene TRBD1, 5 bases. The CDR3 has 16 amino acids. Trimming shortened V by 6 bases and J by 0 bases, and 17 bases separated the two germline ends. Germline V lookup: CDR1 SEHNR, CDR2 FQNEAQ (reference sequence). The CDR3 region has the DNA TGTGCCAGCAGTCCCGGTAATCGGGGGATGAACACTGAAGCTTTCTTT. This codes for CASSPGNRGMNTEAFF.

The chain combines TRBV5-1 with TRBJ2-2; D may be TRBD2 (5 bases). This CDR3 region has 18 residues. The germline V gene encodes CDR1 SGHRS and CDR2 YFSETQ. V dropped 1 base and J dropped 0 bases, with 16 bases sitting between them. CDR3 nucleotides: TGCGCCAGCAGCTTGACAGCATCGGGGAACGCGAACACCGGGGAGCTGTTTTTT. Encoded protein: CASSLTASGNANTGELFF.